These T cell receptor beta chains were read from a single sample in a study of T cells in Graves' hyperthyroidism and ophthalmopathy. TCRdb independently ran MiXCR on the multiplex PCR reads; one entry per CDR3 protein. The profile shows over 650,000 distinct CDR3 sequences, around 15% of them singletons. The specimen was blood. Receptors were obtained from a man aged 18 to 30 with Graves' hyperthyroidism. Both conserved end residues are part of each CDR3. The D gene is left open where the match is weak. Size is omitted from some rows. Given values are once, few, many or a class for expanded clones.

>TRBV28|TRBD2|many|TRBJ2-1
TGTGCCAGCAGTTTTGCACTAGCGGGTTACAATGAGCAGTTCTTC
CASSFALAGYNEQFF
>TRBV7-6|-|-|TRBJ2-2
TGTGCCAGCAGCTCCGGACAGAAGTCGAACACCGGGGAGCTGTTTTTT
CASSSGQKSNTGELFF
>TRBV29-1|-|few|TRBJ1-2
TGCAGCGTTGTTGGTGGTTTGGGGGAGGGCTACACCTTC
CSVVGGLGEGYTF
>TRBV28|-|many|TRBJ2-7
TGTGCCAGCAGTTTGTTGCCCCGGGCCTTACCCTCCTACGAGCAGTACTTC
CASSLLPRALPSYEQYF
>TRBV7-9|TRBD1|-|TRBJ1-1
TGTGCCAACAGCTGGGGACAGGGGAACACTGAAGCTTTCTTT
CANSWGQGNTEAFF
>TRBV3-1|-|-|TRBJ2-4
TGTGCCAGCAGCCAAGGGAAGGCCAAAAACATTCAGTACTTC
CASSQGKAKNIQYF
>TRBV20-1|-|-|TRBJ2-7
TGCAGTGCTACTCCTACAGGGAACTCCTACGAGCAGTACTTC
CSATPTGNSYEQYF
>TRBV27|-|-|TRBJ2-3
TGTGCCAGCAGTTCCGTTCCCCAGGGAGATACGCAGTATTTT
CASSSVPQGDTQYF
>TRBV7-9|-|few|TRBJ2-1
TGTGCCAGCAGCCCGGTGGCAGGGATCTCCTACAATGAGCAGTTCTTC
CASSPVAGISYNEQFF
>TRBV7-2|-|-|TRBJ2-3
TGTGCCAGCACCCCCCAAGTTGGGGATACGCAGTATTTT
CASTPQVGDTQYF
>TRBV6-1|-|-|TRBJ1-2
TGTGCACCCAGCGGGGGTTGGCTATATGGCTACACCTTC
CAPSGGWLYGYTF
>TRBV29-1|-|-|TRBJ2-2
TGCAGCGTCCACGGACTCTACACCGGGGAGCTGTTTTTT
CSVHGLYTGELFF
>TRBV7-8|TRBD1|many|TRBJ1-4
TGTGCCAGCAGCTCCAAATCCCTCGGGACAGATCAAAAACTGTTTTTT
CASSSKSLGTDQKLFF
>TRBV5-1|-|few|TRBJ2-1
TGCGCCAGCGGAGTATCGTCGGGGGCTTATGAGCAGTTCTTC
CASGVSSGAYEQFF
>TRBV6-1|TRBD1|few|TRBJ1-5
TGTGCCAGCAGCCAGGGGACAGGGGGTAACCAGCCCCAGCATTTT
CASSQGTGGNQPQHF
>TRBV4-1|-|few|TRBJ2-7
TGCGCCAGCAGCCAATTACTTAGCTACGAGCAGTACTTC
CASSQLLSYEQYF
>TRBV6-5|-|few|TRBJ1-5
TGTGCCAGCAGTTACTCGGGGTGGGAGAGAAATCAGCCCCAGCATTTT
CASSYSGWERNQPQHF
>TRBV19|-|many|TRBJ2-7
TGTGCCACTTCCCGGGGGATTCCCTACGAGCAGTACTTC
CATSRGIPYEQYF
>TRBV5-6|TRBD1|many|TRBJ1-1
TGTGCCAGCAGCCCCCAGGGGGCGCAAGGTGAAGCTTTCTTT
CASSPQGAQGEAFF
>TRBV4-2|TRBD2|-|TRBJ2-5
TGTGCCAGCAGCCCTAGAGCGGGAGGGCGGGAAGAGACCCAGTACTTC
CASSPRAGGREETQYF
>TRBV6-1|-|many|TRBJ1-2
TGTGCCAGCAGATCAGACAGCTCAGCTAACTATGGCTACACCTTC
CASRSDSSANYGYTF
>TRBV6-4|TRBD2|few|TRBJ2-7
TGTGCCAGCAGTTACGGACTAGTGTACGAGCAGTACTTC
CASSYGLVYEQYF
>TRBV2|TRBD1|many|TRBJ1-2
TGTGCCAGCAGTGGAGGACAGGGCCCCTATGGCTACACCTTC
CASSGGQGPYGYTF
>TRBV20-1|-|many|TRBJ2-7
TGCAGTGCTAGATCTGGGCTGACCTACGAGCAGTACTTC
CSARSGLTYEQYF
>TRBV28|TRBD2|many|TRBJ2-7
TGTGCCAGCAGCGGGGTGGGGGGGACTTCCTACGAGCAGTACTTC
CASSGVGGTSYEQYF
>TRBV11-2|-|-|TRBJ1-5
TGTGCCAGTTGTTCCCATGGACCGGCCGATTGGTGGGCCCAGCATTTT
CASCSHGPADWWAQHF
>TRBV28|TRBD1|few|TRBJ2-2
TGTGCCAGCAGTTCCCCCCGGGACAGGCCGACCGGGGAGCTGTTTTTT
CASSSPRDRPTGELFF
>TRBV5-1|-|many|TRBJ1-2
TGCGCCAGCAGCTTAGGACAGAGCTACTATGGCTACACCTTC
CASSLGQSYYGYTF
>TRBV6-1|TRBD1|-|TRBJ2-7
TGTGCCAGCAGTATAAACACAGGGGGCTCCTACGAGCAGTACTTC
CASSINTGGSYEQYF
>TRBV4-3|TRBD2|-|TRBJ2-5
TGCGCCAGCAGCCAAGATAGCGGGAGGAACCAAGAGACCCAGTACTTC
CASSQDSGRNQETQYF
>TRBV7-2|-|-|TRBJ2-1
TGTGCCAGCAGCTGGGGGGGTCAAGGGGGAAATGAGCAGTTCTTC
CASSWGGQGGNEQFF
>TRBV6-1|TRBD1|few|TRBJ2-1
TGTGCCAGCAGCAGGACAGGGAAGAATGAGCAGTTCTTC
CASSRTGKNEQFF
>TRBV12-3/TRBV12-4|-|many|TRBJ2-4
TGTGCCAGCAGTTTGGAGGGCGCCCCAGACATTCAGTACTTC
CASSLEGAPDIQYF
>TRBV12-3/TRBV12-4|-|many|TRBJ2-5
-
CASSSSGGWGETQYF
>TRBV2|-|many|TRBJ1-1
TGTGCCAGCAGCGACAGAAGGACTGAAGCTTTCTTT
CASSDRRTEAFF
>TRBV29-1|-|many|TRBJ1-1
TGCAGCGTGCAGGGGAACGCTGAAGCTTTCTTT
CSVQGNAEAFF
>TRBV7-9|TRBD1|few|TRBJ1-6
TGTGCCAGCAGCTTACGCCAGGGGGGCGATAATTCACCCCTCCACTTT
CASSLRQGGDNSPLHF
>TRBV11-2|TRBD2|many|TRBJ2-7
TGTGCCAGCAGCAGCGGGACTAGCGGGACAAAACAGTACGAGCAGTACTTC
CASSSGTSGTKQYEQYF
>TRBV6-4|-|few|TRBJ1-6
TGTGCCAGCAGGGCGGGCGGCAGGGATAATTCACCCCTCCACTTT
CASRAGGRDNSPLHF
>TRBV7-2|-|-|TRBJ1-3
TGTGCCAGCAGCCGCGCACGGGGACAACCGGCAAACACCATATATTTT
CASSRARGQPANTIYF